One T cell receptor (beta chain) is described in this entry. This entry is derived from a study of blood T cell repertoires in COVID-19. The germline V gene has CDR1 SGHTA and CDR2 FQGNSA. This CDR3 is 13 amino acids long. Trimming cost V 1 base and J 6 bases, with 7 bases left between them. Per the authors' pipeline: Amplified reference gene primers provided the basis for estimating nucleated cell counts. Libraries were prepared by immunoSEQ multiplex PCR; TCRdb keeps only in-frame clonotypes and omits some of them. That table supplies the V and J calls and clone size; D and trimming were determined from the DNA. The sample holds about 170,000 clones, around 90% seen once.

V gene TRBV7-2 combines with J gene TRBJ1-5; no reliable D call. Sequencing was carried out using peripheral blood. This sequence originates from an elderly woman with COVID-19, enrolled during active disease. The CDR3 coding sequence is TGTGCCAGCAGCTTAGGTAGTCTTCAGCCCCAGCATTTT. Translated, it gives CASSLGSLQPQHF.